The table lists the clone carrying this T cell receptor (beta chain) with many counts. Antigen unknown. The data derive from a study of T cell repertoires in cytomegalovirus infection. About the study: Carrying CMV and the relevant HLA type showed in public TCR beta signatures.

TCRdb itself ran the reads through MiXCR, one entry per CDR3 protein. The sample contains 600,000 to 800,000 distinct CDR3 sequences, roughly 24% of which appear only once. Regarding the study as a whole: Summed frequency of shared TCR beta families picked out CMV carriers who also had the relevant HLA. Dominating the ex vivo response were TCR beta clonotypes that were CMV-specific and HLA-C-restricted.

Germline V CDR1 and CDR2: DFQATT, SNEGSKA (reference sequence). V was cut by 5 bases and J by 3 bases, with 17 bases left in between. The CDR3 runs 15 residues. The sample was CD8+ T cells from PBMCs. The chain links TRBV20-1 to TRBJ1-5; D remains unclear. The TCR originated in a human donor in good health (CMV status not recorded). Some clones in this sample may be carry-over from other donors' samples. In DNA, the CDR3 is TGCAGTGCTTCTTCCTCCTGGTCACTCAATCAGCCCCAGCATTTT. Amino acid sequence: CSASSSWSLNQPQHF.